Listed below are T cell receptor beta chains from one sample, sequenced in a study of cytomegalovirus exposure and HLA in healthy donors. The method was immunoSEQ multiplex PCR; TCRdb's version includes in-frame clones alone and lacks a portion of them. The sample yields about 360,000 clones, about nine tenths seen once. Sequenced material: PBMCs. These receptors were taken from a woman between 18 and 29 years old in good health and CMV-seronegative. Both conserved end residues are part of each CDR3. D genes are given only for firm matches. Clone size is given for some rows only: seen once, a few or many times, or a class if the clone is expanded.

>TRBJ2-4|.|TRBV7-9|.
TGTGCCAGCAGCAAAACCCCCCCAACGGGGGATCTTAGGAACATTCAGTACTTC
CASSKTPPTGDLRNIQYF
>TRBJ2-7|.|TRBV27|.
TGTGCCAGCAGGGACGGACTCTACGAGCAGTACTTC
CASRDGLYEQYF
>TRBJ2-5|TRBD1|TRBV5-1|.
TGCGCCAGCAGCCATCCGGGACAGGGGACAGAGACCCAGTACTTC
CASSHPGQGTETQYF
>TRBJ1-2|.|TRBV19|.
TGTGCCAGTAGTCCAAGCCGGCCCCGACAGACTGACTATGGCTACACCTTC
CASSPSRPRQTDYGYTF
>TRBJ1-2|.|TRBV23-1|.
TGCGCCAGCAGTCAACGACCAGGACGGGAAGGCTACACCTTC
CASSQRPGREGYTF
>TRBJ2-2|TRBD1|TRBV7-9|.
TGTGCCAGCAGCTCCCGGGACAGGGGAAACACCGGGGAGCTGTTTTTT
CASSSRDRGNTGELFF
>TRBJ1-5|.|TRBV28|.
TGTGCCAGCAGTCCATCCCGGTGGTGGCCCCAGCATTTT
CASSPSRWWPQHF
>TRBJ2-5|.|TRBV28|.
TGTGCCAGCACCGTGGAGGTCACGGAGACCCAGTACTTC
CASTVEVTETQYF
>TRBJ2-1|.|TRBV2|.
TGTGCCAGCTGTAGCGGCGTATACAATGAGCAGTTCTTC
CASCSGVYNEQFF
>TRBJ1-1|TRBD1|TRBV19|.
TGTGCCAGTAGTAAATGGGACAGTGGAGTGCAATGGTGGGCGAACACTGAAGCTTTCTTT
CASSKWDSGVQWWANTEAFF
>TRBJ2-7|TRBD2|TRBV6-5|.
TGTGCCAGCGGTGGGAGGGCCTACGAGCAGTACTTC
CASGGRAYEQYF
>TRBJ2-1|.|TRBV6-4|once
TGTGCCAGCAGCGCTAGGGAGAGCTCCTACAATGAGCAGTTCTTC
CASSARESSYNEQFF
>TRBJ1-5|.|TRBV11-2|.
TGTGCCAGCAGCTTAGGCGGGGTTTATAGCAATCAGCCCCAGCATTTT
CASSLGGVYSNQPQHF
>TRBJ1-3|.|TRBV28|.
TGTGCCAGCAGTTCGTCGGACTATACATCTGGAAACACCATATATTTT
CASSSSDYTSGNTIYF
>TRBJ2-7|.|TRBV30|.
TGTGCCTGGAGTGACGTCGGGAGACACGGCTACGAGCAGTACTTC
CAWSDVGRHGYEQYF
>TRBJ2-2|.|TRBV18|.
TGTGCCAGCTCACGGGTGGTCGCGGGCCCCGAAATGACCGGGGAGCTGTTTTTT
CASSRVVAGPEMTGELFF
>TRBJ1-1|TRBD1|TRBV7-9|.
TGTGCCAGCAGCTACTCCGGGACAGGGCCGAACACTGAAGCTTTCTTT
CASSYSGTGPNTEAFF
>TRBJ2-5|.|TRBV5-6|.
TGTGCCAGCAGCCCAGGGGCCAAAGAGACCCAGTACTTC
CASSPGAKETQYF
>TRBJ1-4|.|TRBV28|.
TGTGCCAGCAGTCCGGGTGGGAGACTTAATGAAAAACTGTTTTTT
CASSPGGRLNEKLFF
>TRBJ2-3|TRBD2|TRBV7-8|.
TGTGCCAGCAGCCCCCCCTACAGCAGGACTAGCCCGGATACGCAGTATTTT
CASSPPYSRTSPDTQYF
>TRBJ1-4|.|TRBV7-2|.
TGTGCCAGCAGCTCCTCTAGGGAAAAACTGTTTTTT
CASSSSREKLFF
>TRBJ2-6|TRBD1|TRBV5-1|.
TGCGCCAGCAGCTTGGGGACAGGGCCCAACGTCCTGACTTTC
CASSLGTGPNVLTF
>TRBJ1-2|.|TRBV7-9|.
TGTGCCAGCAGTCTAAGGGGGTTCGATGGCTACACCTTC
CASSLRGFDGYTF
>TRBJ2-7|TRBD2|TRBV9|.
TGTGCCAGCAGCTACGGGGGGACTAGTGGGTCCGAGCAGTACTTC
CASSYGGTSGSEQYF
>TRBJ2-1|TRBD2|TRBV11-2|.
TGTGCCAGCAAGCTTCCGGGACTAGGAGACAATGAGCAGTTCTTC
CASKLPGLGDNEQFF
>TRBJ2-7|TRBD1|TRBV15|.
TGTGCCACCAGCCCCTCTCAAGGGACAGGATCGGGGGAGCAGTACTTC
CATSPSQGTGSGEQYF
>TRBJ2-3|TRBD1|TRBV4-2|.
TGTGCCAGCAGCCAAGCTAGACAGGGGGCTATCACAGATACGCAGTATTTT
CASSQARQGAITDTQYF
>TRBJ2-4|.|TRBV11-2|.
TGTGCCAGCAGCTCGGCCGGGACATGGGCCAAAAACATTCAGTACTTC
CASSSAGTWAKNIQYF
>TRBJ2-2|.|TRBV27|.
TGTGCCAGCAGTCCGCTGACGGCAGCGGTGAACACCGGGGAGCTGTTTTTT
CASSPLTAAVNTGELFF
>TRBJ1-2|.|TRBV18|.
TGTGCCAGCTCACCGCCAGGGGCAAACTATGGCTACACCTTC
CASSPPGANYGYTF
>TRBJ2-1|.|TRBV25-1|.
TGTGCCAGCAGTGAATATGAAGCGGTAGAGCAGTTCTTC
CASSEYEAVEQFF
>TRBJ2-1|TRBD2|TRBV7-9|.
TGTGCCAGCAGCCCCTGGCGGGGGGGCTCCTACAATGAGCAGTTCTTC
CASSPWRGGSYNEQFF
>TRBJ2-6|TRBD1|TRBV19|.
TGTGCCAGTAGTACAGACAGGGTTGACTCTGGGGCCAACGTCCTGACTTTC
CASSTDRVDSGANVLTF
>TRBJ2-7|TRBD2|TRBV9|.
TGTGCCAGCAGCGTAGCGGGAGGGCCCTCTTACGAGCAGTACTTC
CASSVAGGPSYEQYF
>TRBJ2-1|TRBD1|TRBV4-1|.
TGCGCCAGCAGCCAAGGCATCTCAGGGGACAGGGGGATCAATGAGCAGTTCTTC
CASSQGISGDRGINEQFF
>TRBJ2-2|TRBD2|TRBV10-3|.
TGTGCCATCAGTGGCGGGACTAGCGGGGATAACACCGGGGAGCTGTTTTTT
CAISGGTSGDNTGELFF
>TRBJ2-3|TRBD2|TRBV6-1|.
TGTGCCAGCAGTGACCGTAGCGGGAGGGCCCCCGATACGCAGTATTTT
CASSDRSGRAPDTQYF
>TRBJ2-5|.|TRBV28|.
TGTGCCAGCAGTCTCGAGGAGACCCAGTACTTC
CASSLEETQYF
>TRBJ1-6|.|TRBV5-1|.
TGCGCCAGCAGCCCAATTGGAGGGAACGGAGATTACTCACCCCTCCACTTT
CASSPIGGNGDYSPLHF
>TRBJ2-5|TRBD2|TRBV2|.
TGTGCCAGCAGGGAACTAGCGGGCGAACAAGAGACCCAGTACTTC
CASRELAGEQETQYF
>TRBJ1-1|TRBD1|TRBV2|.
TGTGCCAGCAGTCACCCCCGGGACAGGGGTTCCACTGAAGCTTTCTTT
CASSHPRDRGSTEAFF
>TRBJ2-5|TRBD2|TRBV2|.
TGTGCCAGCGGCATTAGGGAGGGTGGAGAGACCCAGTACTTC
CASGIREGGETQYF
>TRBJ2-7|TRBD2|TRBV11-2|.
TGTGCCAGCAGCTTAGGAGGCGGGAGTTTTTACGAGCAGTACTTC
CASSLGGGSFYEQYF
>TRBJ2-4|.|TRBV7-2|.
TGTGCCAGCAGCCCACGGTCCAAAAACATTCAGTACTTC
CASSPRSKNIQYF
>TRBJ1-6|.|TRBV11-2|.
TGTGCCAGCAGTTCATCAGGGGAAAACCCCTATAATTCACCCCTCCACTTT
CASSSSGENPYNSPLHF
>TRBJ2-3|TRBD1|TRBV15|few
TGTGCCACCAGCGGACAGGGGTCAATCACAGATACGCAGTATTTT
CATSGQGSITDTQYF
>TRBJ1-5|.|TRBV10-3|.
TGTGCCATCACTGCAGGGTTACTCCAGCCCCAGCATTTT
CAITAGLLQPQHF
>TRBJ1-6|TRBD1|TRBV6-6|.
TGTGCCAGCAGTTTCCAGACAGGGGATAATTCACCCCTCCACTTT
CASSFQTGDNSPLHF
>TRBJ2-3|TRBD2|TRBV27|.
TGTGCCAGCAACTTGGGAGCGGGGGTCGCAGATACGCAGTATTTT
CASNLGAGVADTQYF
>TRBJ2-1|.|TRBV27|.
TGTGCCAGCAGTTTAAATCCAGCGGAAACCTACAATGAGCAGTTCTTC
CASSLNPAETYNEQFF
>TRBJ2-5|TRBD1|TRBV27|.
TGTGCCAGCAGACCTAGACAGGGGCGAGAGACCCAGTACTTC
CASRPRQGRETQYF
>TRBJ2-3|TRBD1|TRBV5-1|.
TGCGCCAGCAGCCCCGGACAGGCCAGCACAGATACGCAGTATTTT
CASSPGQASTDTQYF
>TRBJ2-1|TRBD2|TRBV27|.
TGTGCCAGCAGTTTATCCGGACTAGCGGGGAATGAGCAGTTCTTC
CASSLSGLAGNEQFF